This TCR beta chain was identified during a study of OX40 agonist ivuxolimab in advanced cancers. Study-wide results and limits: Patients who responded partially at 0.1-3.0 mg/kg showed clonal expansion ranking among the lowest.

Produced via immunoSEQ multiplex PCR; TCRdb's table is partial and in-frame only. Among a few hundred clones listed, around 93% were seen once. On this clone: Its antigen is still unknown.

V dropped 5 bases and J dropped 5; count of bases not matched to a gene: 10. The CDR3 consists of 16 residues. Germline CDR1 is SGHNT and CDR2 is YENEEA. Sample collection occurred in a trial of the OX40 agonist ivuxolimab. The chain combines TRBV11-3 with TRBJ2-5, with TRBD1 identical over 11 bases. This sequence originates from an adult with an advanced solid tumor such as melanoma, head and neck, liver or kidney cancer. This CDR3 reads CASSPVGQGAWETQYF. The CDR3 DNA reads TGTGCCAGCAGCCCAGTCGGACAGGGGGCTTGGGAGACCCAGTACTTC.